These T cell receptor beta chains were read from a single sample in a study of CD8+ T cells in alopecia areata. Generated by immunoSEQ multiplex PCR, the TCRdb table keeps only in-frame clones and is missing some. The repertoire consists of more than 200,000 clones, with about two thirds occurring once and the leading ten covering approximately 1.2%. The material sequenced was CD4+ T cells sorted from blood, taken at week 0. The receptors were gathered from a human donor with alopecia areata. Both conserved end residues are part of each CDR3. The D gene is left open where the match is weak. Not every row has a clone size; where given, it reads once, few, many or a size class.

J: TRBJ2-2; V: TRBV7-2; D: NA; size: once; DNA: TGTGCCAGCAGCTTGGGCATCGGGGAGCTGTTTTTT; CDR3: CASSLGIGELFF
J: TRBJ1-1; V: TRBV5-1; D: TRBD1; size: NA; DNA: TGCGCCAGCAGCCCTGGGACAGGGGAGACTGAAGCTTTCTTT; CDR3: CASSPGTGETEAFF
J: TRBJ1-1; V: TRBV19; D: NA; size: once; DNA: TGTGCCAGTAGTTTCCTGGACGCTGAAGCTTTCTTT; CDR3: CASSFLDAEAFF
J: TRBJ1-6; V: TRBV7-9; D: NA; size: NA; DNA: TGTGCCAGCAGCTTAGCTGGTTCACCCCTCCACTTT; CDR3: CASSLAGSPLHF
J: TRBJ2-7; V: TRBV11-2; D: NA; size: NA; DNA: TGTGCCAGCAGCTTTTGGAGCTACGAGCAGTACTTC; CDR3: CASSFWSYEQYF
J: TRBJ2-1; V: TRBV5-4; D: TRBD2; size: NA; DNA: TGTGCCAGCAGCCCAAGACTAGCGGGGGGCTCGGATGAGCAGTTCTTC; CDR3: CASSPRLAGGSDEQFF
J: TRBJ2-7; V: TRBV30; D: NA; size: NA; DNA: TGTGCCTGGAGTCGACAGGCCGACGAGCAGTACTTC; CDR3: CAWSRQADEQYF
J: TRBJ2-5; V: TRBV2; D: TRBD1; size: NA; DNA: TGTGCCAGCAGTGAACTCTGGACAGGGGGAGAGACCCAGTACTTC; CDR3: CASSELWTGGETQYF
J: TRBJ2-7; V: TRBV5-6; D: TRBD1; size: NA; DNA: TGTGCCAGCAGCCAAGGACAGGGCTGGGACGAGCAGTACTTC; CDR3: CASSQGQGWDEQYF
J: TRBJ2-3; V: TRBV9; D: NA; size: NA; DNA: TGTGCCAGCAGCGGGACACTGGGAAACACAGATACGCAGTATTTT; CDR3: CASSGTLGNTDTQYF
J: TRBJ1-5; V: TRBV30; D: NA; size: NA; DNA: TGTGCCTGGAGCATAGGGGGAATTCAGCCCCAGCATTTT; CDR3: CAWSIGGIQPQHF
J: TRBJ1-1; V: TRBV2; D: NA; size: NA; DNA: TGTGCCAGCAGTGACAGGGTGGGGAACACTGAAGCTTTCTTT; CDR3: CASSDRVGNTEAFF
J: TRBJ2-5; V: TRBV5-1; D: TRBD1; size: NA; DNA: TGCGCCAGCTTTGCCGCCGACAGGGCAAAAGAGACCCAGTACTTC; CDR3: CASFAADRAKETQYF
J: TRBJ2-7; V: TRBV18; D: TRBD2; size: NA; DNA: TGTGCCAGCTCACTTAGCGGGGTTTACGAGCAGTACTTC; CDR3: CASSLSGVYEQYF
J: TRBJ2-5; V: TRBV29-1; D: TRBD1; size: NA; DNA: TGCAGCGTAGTCCCGGGACAGGGGGTTGTGGAGACCCAGTACTTC; CDR3: CSVVPGQGVVETQYF
J: TRBJ1-2; V: TRBV7-9; D: NA; size: once; DNA: TGTGCCAGCAGCCCTTACTCCGGCGGCTACACCTTC; CDR3: CASSPYSGGYTF
J: TRBJ1-1; V: TRBV7-2; D: NA; size: NA; DNA: TGTGCCAGCAGCCCCAGAGTGCACACTGAAGCTTTCTTT; CDR3: CASSPRVHTEAFF
J: TRBJ2-1; V: TRBV13; D: TRBD1; size: few; DNA: TGTGCCAGCAGCTTAGTAAGACAGGGAATTCGTGAGCAGTTCTTC; CDR3: CASSLVRQGIREQFF
J: TRBJ2-5; V: TRBV29-1; D: NA; size: NA; DNA: TGCAGCGTTGACCCCAGCGGGCGACAAGAGACCCAGTACTTC; CDR3: CSVDPSGRQETQYF